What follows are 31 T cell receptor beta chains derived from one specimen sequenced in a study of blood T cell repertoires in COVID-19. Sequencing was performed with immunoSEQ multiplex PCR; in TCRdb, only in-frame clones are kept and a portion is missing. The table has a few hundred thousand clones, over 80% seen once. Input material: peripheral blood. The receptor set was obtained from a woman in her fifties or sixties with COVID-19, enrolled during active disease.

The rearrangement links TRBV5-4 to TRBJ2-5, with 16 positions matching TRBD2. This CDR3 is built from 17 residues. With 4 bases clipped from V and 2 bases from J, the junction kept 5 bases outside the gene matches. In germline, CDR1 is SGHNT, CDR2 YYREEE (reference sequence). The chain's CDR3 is CASSPGGLAGGQETQYF. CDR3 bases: TGTGCCAGCAGCCCCGGGGGACTAGCGGGAGGGCAAGAGACCCAGTACTTC.

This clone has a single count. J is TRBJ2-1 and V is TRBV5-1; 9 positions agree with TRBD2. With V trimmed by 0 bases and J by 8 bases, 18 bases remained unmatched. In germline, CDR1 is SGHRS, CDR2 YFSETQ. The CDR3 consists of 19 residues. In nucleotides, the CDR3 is TGCGCCAGCAGCTTGGGAGTTAGCGGGAGAACTAGAGCGGACTATGAGCAGTTCTTC. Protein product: CASSLGVSGRTRADYEQFF.

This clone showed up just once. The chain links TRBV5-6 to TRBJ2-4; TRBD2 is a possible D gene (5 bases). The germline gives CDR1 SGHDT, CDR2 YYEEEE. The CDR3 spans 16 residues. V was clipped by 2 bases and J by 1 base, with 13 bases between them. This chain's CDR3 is CASSFRGNLAKNIQYF. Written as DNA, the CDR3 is TGTGCCAGCAGCTTCCGGGGTAATTTGGCCAAAAACATTCAGTACTTC.

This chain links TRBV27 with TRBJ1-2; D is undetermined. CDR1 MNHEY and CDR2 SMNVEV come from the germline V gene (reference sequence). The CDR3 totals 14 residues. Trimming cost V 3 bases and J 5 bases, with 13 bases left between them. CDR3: CASSFQDPRYGYTF. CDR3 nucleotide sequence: TGTGCCAGCAGTTTCCAAGACCCGAGGTATGGCTACACCTTC.

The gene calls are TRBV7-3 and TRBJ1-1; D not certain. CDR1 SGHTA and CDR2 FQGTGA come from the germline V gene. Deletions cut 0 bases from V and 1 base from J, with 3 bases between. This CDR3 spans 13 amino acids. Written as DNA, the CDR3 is TGTGCCAGCAGCTTAACCCGGAACACTGAAGCTTTCTTT. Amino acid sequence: CASSLTRNTEAFF.

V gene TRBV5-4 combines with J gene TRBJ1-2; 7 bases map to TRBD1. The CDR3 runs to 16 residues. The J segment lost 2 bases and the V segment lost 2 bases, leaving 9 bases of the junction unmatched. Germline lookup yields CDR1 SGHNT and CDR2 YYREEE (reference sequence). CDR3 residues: CASSFRTGAINYGYTF. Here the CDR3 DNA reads TGTGCCAGCAGCTTTCGGACAGGAGCCATCAACTATGGCTACACCTTC.

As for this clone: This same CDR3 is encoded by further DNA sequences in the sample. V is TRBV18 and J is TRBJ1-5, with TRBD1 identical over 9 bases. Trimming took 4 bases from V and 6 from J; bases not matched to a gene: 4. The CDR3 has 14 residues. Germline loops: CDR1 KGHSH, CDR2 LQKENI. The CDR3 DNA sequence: TGTGCCAGCTCACAGGGACAGGGTGGTCAGCCCCAGCATTTT. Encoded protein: CASSQGQGGQPQHF.

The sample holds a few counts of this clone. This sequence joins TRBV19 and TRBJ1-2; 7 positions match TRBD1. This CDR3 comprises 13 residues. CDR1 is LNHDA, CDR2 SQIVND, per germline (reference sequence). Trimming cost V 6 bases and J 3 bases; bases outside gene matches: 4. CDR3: CASSSGQHYGYTF. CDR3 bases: TGTGCCAGTAGCTCGGGACAGCACTATGGCTACACCTTC.

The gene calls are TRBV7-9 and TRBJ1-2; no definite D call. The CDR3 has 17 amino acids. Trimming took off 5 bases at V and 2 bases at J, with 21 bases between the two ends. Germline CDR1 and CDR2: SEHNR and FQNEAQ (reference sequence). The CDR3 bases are TGTGCCAGCAGCCCAAACCCTCCCTGGGCCCCAAACTATGGCTACACCTTC. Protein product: CASSPNPPWAPNYGYTF.

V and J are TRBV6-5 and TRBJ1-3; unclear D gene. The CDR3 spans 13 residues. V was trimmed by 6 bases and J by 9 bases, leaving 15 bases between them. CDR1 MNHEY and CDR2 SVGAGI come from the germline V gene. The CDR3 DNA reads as TGTGCCAGCAGAATTGACCGGGAAAGCACCATATATTTT. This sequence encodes CASRIDRESTIYF.

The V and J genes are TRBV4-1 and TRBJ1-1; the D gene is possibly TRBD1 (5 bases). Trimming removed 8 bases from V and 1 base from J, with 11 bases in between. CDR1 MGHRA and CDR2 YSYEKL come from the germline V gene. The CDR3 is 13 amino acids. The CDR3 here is CASCLQGNTEAFF. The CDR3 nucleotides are TGCGCCAGCTGCTTGCAGGGGAACACTGAAGCTTTCTTT.

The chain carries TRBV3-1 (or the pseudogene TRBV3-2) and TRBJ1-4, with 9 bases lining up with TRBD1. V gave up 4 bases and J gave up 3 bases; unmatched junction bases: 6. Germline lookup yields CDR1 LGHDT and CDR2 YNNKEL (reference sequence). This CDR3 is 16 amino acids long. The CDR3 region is CASSLTRTGANEKLFF. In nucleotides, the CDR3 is TGTGCCAGCAGCCTCACCAGGACAGGGGCTAATGAAAAACTGTTTTTT.

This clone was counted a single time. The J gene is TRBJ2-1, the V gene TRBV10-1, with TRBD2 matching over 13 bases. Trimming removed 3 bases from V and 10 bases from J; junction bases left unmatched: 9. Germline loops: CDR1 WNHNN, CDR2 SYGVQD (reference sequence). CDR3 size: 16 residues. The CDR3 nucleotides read TGCGCCAGCAGTGACCCCGGGACTAGCGGGATAGGCGAGCAGTTCTTC. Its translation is CASSDPGTSGIGEQFF.

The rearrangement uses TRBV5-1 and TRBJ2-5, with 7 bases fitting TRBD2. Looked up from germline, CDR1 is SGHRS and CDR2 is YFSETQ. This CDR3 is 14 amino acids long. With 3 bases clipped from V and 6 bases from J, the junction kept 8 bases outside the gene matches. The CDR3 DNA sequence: TGCGCCAGCAGCTCCGATAGCGGGCTCCAGACCCAGTACTTC. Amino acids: CASSSDSGLQTQYF.

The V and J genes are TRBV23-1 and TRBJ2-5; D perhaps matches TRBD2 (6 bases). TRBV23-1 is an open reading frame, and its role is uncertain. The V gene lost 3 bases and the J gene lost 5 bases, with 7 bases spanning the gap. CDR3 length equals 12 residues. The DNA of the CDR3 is TGCGCCAGCAGTCATCGGGGGGAGACCCAGTACTTC. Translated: CASSHRGETQYF.

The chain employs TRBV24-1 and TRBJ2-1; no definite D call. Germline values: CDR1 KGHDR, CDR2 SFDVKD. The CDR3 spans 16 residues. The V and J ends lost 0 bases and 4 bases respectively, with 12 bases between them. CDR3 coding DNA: TGTGCCACCAGTGATTTGCAGGCAGGTACTTACAATGAGCAGTTCTTC. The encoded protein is CATSDLQAGTYNEQFF.

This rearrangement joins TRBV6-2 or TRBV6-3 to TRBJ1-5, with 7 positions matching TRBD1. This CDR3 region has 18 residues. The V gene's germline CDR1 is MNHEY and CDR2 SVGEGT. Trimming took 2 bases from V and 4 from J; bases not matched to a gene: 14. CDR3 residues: CASSYPKGDSTTNQPQHF. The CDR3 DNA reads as TGTGCCAGCAGTTACCCGAAAGGGGACAGCACTACTAATCAGCCCCAGCATTTT.

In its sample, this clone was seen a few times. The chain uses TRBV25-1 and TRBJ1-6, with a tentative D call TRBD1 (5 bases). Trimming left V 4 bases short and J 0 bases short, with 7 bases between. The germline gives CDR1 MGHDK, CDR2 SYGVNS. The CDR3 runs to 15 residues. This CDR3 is CASSGGGSYNSPLHF. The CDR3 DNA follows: TGTGCCAGCAGTGGGGGGGGCTCCTATAATTCACCCCTCCACTTT.

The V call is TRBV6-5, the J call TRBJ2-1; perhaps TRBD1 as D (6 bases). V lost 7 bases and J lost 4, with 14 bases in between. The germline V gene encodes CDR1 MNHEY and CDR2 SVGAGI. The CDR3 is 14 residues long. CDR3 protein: CASTSGTLYNEQFF. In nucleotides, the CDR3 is TGTGCCAGCACGTCAGGGACACTATACAATGAGCAGTTCTTC.

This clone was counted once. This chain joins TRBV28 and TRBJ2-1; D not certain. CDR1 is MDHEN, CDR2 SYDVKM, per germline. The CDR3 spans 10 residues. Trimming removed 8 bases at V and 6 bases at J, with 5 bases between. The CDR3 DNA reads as TGTGCCAGCGAGGCCAATGAGCAGTTCTTC. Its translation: CASEANEQFF.

The CDR3 nucleotides are TGTGCCAGCAGCTTAGCTAGACAGAGGATGAACACTGAAGCTTTCTTT. This encodes CASSLARQRMNTEAFF. This rearrangement joins TRBV11-2 to TRBJ1-1; D perhaps matches TRBD1 (5 bases). The CDR3 covers 16 residues. Germline values: CDR1 SGHAT, CDR2 FQNNGV. Deletions cut 1 base from V and 0 bases from J, with 12 bases between.

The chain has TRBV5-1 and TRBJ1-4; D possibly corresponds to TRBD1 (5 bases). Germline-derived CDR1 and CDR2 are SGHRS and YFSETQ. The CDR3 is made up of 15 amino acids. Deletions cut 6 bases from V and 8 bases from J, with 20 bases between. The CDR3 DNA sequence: TGCGCCAGCACCACCGGGACTCCCTTCGGGGAAAAACTGTTTTTT. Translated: CASTTGTPFGEKLFF.

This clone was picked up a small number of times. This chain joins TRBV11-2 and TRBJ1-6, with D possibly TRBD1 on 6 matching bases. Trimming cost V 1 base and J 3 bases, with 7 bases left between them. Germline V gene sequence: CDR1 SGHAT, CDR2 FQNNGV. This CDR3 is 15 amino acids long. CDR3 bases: TGTGCCAGCAGCTTAGCAGGGGTCTATAATTCACCCCTCCACTTT. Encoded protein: CASSLAGVYNSPLHF. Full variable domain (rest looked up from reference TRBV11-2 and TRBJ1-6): EAGVAQSPRYKIIEKRQSVAFWCNPISGHATLYWYQQILGQGPKLLIQFQNNGVVDDSQLPKDRFSAERLKGVDSTLKIQPAKLEDSAVYLCASSLAGVYNSPLHFGNGTRLTVT.

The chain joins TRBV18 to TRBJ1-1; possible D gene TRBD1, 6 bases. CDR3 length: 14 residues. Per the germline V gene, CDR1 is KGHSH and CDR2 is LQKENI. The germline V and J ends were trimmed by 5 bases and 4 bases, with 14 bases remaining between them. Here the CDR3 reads CASSGHRVGTEAFF. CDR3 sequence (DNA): TGTGCCAGCTCAGGTCACAGGGTTGGCACTGAAGCTTTCTTT.

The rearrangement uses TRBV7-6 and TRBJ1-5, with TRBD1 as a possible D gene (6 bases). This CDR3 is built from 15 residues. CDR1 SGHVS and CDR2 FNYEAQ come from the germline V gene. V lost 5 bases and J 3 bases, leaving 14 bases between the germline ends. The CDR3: CASSTRQAINQPQHF. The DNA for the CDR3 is TGTGCCAGCAGCACGCGACAGGCCATCAATCAGCCCCAGCATTTT. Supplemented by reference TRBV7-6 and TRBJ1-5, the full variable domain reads GAGVSQSPRYKVTKRGQDVALRCDPISGHVSLYWYRQALGQGPEFLTYFNYEAQQDKSGLPNDRFSAERPEGSISTLTIQRTEQRDSAMYRCASSTRQAINQPQHFGDGTRLSIL.

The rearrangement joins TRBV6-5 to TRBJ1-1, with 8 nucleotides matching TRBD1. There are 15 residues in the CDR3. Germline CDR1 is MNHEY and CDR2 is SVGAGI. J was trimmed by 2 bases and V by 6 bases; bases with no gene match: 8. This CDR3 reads CASSMLDRGNTEAFF. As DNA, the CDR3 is TGTGCCAGCAGCATGCTAGACAGGGGAAACACTGAAGCTTTCTTT.

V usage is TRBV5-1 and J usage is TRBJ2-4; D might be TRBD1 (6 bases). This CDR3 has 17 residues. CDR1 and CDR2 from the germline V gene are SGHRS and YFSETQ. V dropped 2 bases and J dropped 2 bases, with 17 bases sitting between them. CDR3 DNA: TGCGCCAGCAGCTTTGGCAAACCAACAGGGACCAAAAACATTCAGTACTTC. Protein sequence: CASSFGKPTGTKNIQYF.

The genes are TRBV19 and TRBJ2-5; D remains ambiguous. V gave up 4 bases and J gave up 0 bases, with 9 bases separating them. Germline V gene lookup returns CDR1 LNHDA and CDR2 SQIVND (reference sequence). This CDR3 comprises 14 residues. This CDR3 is CASSRAFNQETQYF. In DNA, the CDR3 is TGTGCCAGTAGTAGGGCCTTCAACCAAGAGACCCAGTACTTC.

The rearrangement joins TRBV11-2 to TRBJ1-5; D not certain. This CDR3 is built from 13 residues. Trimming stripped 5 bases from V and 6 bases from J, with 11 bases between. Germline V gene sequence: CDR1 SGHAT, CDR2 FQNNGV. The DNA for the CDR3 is TGTGCCAGCAGCCCCGGGGAGGGTCAGCCCCAGCATTTT. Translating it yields CASSPGEGQPQHF. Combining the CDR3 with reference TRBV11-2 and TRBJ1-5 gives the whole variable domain EAGVAQSPRYKIIEKRQSVAFWCNPISGHATLYWYQQILGQGPKLLIQFQNNGVVDDSQLPKDRFSAERLKGVDSTLKIQPAKLEDSAVYLCASSPGEGQPQHFGDGTRLSIL.

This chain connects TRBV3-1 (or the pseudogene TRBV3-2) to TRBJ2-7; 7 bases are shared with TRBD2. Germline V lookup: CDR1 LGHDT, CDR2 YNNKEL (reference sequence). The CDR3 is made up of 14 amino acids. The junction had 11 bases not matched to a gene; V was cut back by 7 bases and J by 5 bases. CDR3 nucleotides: TGTGCCAGCAAAGAAAGCGGGAATCTTAACGAGCAGTACTTC. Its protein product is CASKESGNLNEQYF.

CDR3 sequence (DNA): TGTGCCAGCAGCTTACTAGCGGGAGCCACAGATACGCAGTATTTT. Translation: CASSLLAGATDTQYF. This chain connects TRBV7-9 to TRBJ2-3; 10 bases are shared with TRBD2. With 2 bases clipped from V and 2 bases from J, the junction kept 1 base outside the gene matches. Germline V gene sequence: CDR1 SEHNR, CDR2 FQNEAQ (reference sequence). The length of the CDR3 is 15 residues.